The clone carrying this T cell receptor beta chain is medium-sized. With the library built for alpha chains, this beta chain is off target and its frequency is not meaningful. The sample originates from a study of spatial heterogeneity in lung cancer. Time point: sample taken at primary tumor resection. From tumor, nontumor lung or frozen PBMC, whole RNA was taken unsorted for sequencing. There were some 76 donors, all of them untreated patients with early-stage non-small cell lung cancer. TCRdb ran MiXCR on the 5' RACE reads and lists one entry per CDR3 protein. Among roughly 2,000 distinct CDR3 sequences listed, 10% to 15% were seen once. Germline loops: CDR1 SGHVS, CDR2 FQNEAQ. V lost 0 bases and J lost 1; bases outside the gene matches: 7. The CDR3 contains 17 residues.

The sequence came from a male donor with early-stage non-small cell lung cancer. The sequencing used normal lung tissue next to the tumor, collected at surgery. The genes are TRBV7-8 and TRBJ2-5, with 8 bases lining up with TRBD2. The CDR3, as DNA: TGTGCCAGCAGCTTAGCCGGGCTAGCGGGCTCCCAAGAGACCCAGTACTTC. Protein: CASSLAGLAGSQETQYF.